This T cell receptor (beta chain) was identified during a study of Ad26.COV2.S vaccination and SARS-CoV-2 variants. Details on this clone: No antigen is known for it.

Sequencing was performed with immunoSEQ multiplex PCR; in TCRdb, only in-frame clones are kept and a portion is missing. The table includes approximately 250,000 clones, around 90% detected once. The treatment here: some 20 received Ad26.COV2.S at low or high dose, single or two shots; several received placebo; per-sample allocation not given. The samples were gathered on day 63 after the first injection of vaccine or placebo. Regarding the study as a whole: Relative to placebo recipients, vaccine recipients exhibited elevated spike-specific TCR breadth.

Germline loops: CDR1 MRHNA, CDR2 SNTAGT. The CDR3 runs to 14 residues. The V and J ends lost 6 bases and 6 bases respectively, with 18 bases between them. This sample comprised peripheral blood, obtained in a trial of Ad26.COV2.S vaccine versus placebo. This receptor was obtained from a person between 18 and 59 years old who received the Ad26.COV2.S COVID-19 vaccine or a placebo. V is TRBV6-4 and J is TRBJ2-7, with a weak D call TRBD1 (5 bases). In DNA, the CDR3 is TGTGCCAGCAGCAGGGATCACTCGGCCTCCGAGCAGTACTTC. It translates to CASSRDHSASEQYF.